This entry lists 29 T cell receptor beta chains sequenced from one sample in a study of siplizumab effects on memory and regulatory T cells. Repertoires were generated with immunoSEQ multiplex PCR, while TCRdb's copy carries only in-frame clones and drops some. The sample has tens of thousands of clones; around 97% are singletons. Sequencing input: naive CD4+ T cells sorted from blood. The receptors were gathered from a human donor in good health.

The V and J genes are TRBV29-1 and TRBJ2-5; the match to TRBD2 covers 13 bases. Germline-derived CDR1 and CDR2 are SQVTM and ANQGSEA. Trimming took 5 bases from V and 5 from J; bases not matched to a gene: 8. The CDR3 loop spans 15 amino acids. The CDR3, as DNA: TGCAGCGTTCCGGGACTAGCGGGGCTAGGCGAGACCCAGTACTTC. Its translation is CSVPGLAGLGETQYF.

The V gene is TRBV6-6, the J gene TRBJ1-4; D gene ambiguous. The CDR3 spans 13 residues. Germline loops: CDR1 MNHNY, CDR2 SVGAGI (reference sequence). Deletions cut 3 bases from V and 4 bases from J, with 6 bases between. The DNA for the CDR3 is TGTGCCAGCAGTTATGGGCATAATGAAAAACTGTTTTTT. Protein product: CASSYGHNEKLFF.

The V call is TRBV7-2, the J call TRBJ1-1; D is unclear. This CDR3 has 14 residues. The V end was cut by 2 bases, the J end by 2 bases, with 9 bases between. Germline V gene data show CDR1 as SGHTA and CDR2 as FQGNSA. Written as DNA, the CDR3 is TGTGCCAGCAGCTTAAGCGCAGTTAACACTGAAGCTTTCTTT. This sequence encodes CASSLSAVNTEAFF.

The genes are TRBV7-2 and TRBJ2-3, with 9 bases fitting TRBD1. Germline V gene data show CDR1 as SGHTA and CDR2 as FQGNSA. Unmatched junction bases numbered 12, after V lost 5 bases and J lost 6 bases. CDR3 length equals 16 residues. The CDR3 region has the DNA TGTGCCAGCAGCCCTCGGGGACAGGGAAAACGGGATACGCAGTATTTT. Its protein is CASSPRGQGKRDTQYF.

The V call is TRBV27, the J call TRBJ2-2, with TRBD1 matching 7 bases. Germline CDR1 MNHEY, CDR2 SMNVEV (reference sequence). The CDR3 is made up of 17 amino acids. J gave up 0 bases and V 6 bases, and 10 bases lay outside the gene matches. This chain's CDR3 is CASSDHPTGSNTGELFF. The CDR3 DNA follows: TGTGCCAGCAGCGACCACCCGACAGGGTCGAACACCGGGGAGCTGTTTTTT.

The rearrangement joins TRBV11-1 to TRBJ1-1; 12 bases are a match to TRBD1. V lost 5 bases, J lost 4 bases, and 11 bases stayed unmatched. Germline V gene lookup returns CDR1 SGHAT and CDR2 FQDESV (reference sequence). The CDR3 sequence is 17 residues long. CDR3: CASSPGGQGALITEAFF. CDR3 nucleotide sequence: TGTGCCAGCAGCCCCGGGGGACAGGGGGCTTTGATCACTGAAGCTTTCTTT.

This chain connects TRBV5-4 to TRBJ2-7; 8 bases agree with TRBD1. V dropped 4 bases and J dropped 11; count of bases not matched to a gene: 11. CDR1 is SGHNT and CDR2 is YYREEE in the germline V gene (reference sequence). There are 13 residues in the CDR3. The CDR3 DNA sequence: TGTGCCAGCAGCCAAGGACAGGGTGCGGGAAAGTACTTC. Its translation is CASSQGQGAGKYF.

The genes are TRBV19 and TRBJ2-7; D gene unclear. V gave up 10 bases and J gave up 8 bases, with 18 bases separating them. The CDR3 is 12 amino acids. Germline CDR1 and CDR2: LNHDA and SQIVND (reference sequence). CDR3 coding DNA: TGTGCCACCTTAGTTATAGGCGAGAAGCAGTACTTC. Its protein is CATLVIGEKQYF.

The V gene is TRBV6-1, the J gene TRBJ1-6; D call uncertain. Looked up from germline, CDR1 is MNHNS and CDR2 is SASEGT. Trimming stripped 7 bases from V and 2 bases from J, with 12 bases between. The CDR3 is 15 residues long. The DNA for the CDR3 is TGTGCCAGCATAGACCTGGCCGCCTATAATTCACCCCTCCACTTT. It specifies CASIDLAAYNSPLHF.

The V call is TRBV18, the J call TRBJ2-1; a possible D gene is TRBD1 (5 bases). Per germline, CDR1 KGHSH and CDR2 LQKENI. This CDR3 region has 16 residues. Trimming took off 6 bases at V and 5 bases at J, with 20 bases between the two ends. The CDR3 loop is CASSPVGGGQNNEQFF. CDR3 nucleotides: TGTGCCAGCTCCCCGGTTGGTGGCGGACAAAACAATGAGCAGTTCTTC.

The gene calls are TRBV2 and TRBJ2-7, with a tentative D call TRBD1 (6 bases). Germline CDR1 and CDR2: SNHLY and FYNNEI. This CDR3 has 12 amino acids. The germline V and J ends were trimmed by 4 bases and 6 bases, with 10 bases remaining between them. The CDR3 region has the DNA TGTGCCAGCAGTGCGGACAGTGGCGAGCAGTACTTC. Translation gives CASSADSGEQYF.

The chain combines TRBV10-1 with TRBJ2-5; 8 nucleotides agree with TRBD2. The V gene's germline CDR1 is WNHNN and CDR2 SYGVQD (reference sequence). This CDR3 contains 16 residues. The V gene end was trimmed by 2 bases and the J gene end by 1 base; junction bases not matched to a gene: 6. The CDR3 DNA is TGCGCCAGCAGTGAGAGGGCTAGCGGGCCCCAAGAGACCCAGTACTTC. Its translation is CASSERASGPQETQYF.

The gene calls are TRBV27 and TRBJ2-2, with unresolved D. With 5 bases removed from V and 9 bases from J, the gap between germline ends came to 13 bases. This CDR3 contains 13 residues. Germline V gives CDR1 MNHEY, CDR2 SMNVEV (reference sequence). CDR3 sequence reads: CASSRAFTRELFF. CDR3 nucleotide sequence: TGTGCCAGCAGTAGGGCCTTCACTAGGGAGCTGTTTTTT.

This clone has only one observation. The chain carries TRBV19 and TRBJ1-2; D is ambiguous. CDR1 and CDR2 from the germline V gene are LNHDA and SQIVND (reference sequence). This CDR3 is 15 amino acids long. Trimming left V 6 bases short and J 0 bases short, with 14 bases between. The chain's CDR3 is CASSRVEGANYGYTF. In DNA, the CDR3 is TGTGCCAGTAGCAGAGTGGAAGGAGCTAACTATGGCTACACCTTC.

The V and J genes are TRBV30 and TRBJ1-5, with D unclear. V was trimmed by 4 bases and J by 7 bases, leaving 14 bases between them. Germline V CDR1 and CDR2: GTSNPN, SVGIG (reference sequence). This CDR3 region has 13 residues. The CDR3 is CAWNSKGRQPQHF. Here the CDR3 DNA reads TGTGCCTGGAACTCCAAGGGTAGACAGCCCCAGCATTTT.

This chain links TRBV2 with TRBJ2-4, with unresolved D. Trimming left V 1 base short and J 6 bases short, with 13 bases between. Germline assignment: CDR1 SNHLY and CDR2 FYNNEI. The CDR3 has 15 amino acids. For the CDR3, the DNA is TGTGCCAGCAGTGAAGAGGTGGGGTCCTCAAACATTCAGTACTTC. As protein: CASSEEVGSSNIQYF.

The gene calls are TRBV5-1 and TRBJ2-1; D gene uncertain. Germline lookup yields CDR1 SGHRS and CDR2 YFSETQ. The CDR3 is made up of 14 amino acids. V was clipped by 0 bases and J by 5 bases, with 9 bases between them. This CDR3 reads CASSLAGTNNEQFF. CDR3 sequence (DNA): TGCGCCAGCAGCTTGGCTGGCACCAACAATGAGCAGTTCTTC.

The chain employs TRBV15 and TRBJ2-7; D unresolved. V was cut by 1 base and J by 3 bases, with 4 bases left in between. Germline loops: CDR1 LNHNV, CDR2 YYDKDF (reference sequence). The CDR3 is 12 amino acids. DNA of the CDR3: TGTGCCACCAGCAGAGGGGACTACGAGCAGTACTTC. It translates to CATSRGDYEQYF. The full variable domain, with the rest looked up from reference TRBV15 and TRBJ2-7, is DAMVIQNPRYQVTQFGKPVTLSCSQTLNHNVMYWYQQKSSQAPKLLFHYYDKDFNNEADTPDNFQSRRPNTSFCFLDIRSPGLGDTAMYLCATSRGDYEQYFGPGTRLTVT.

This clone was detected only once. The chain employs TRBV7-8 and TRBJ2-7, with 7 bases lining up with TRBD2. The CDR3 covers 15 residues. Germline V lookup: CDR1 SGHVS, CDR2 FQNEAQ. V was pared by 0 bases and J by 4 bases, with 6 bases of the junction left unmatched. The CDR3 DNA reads TGTGCCAGCAGCTTAGCGAGGCGGGAGATATACGAGCAGTACTTC. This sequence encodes CASSLARREIYEQYF.

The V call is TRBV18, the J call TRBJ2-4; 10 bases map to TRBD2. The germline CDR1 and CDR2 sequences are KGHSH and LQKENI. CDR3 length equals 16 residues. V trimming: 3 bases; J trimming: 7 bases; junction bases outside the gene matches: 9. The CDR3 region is CASSPGLAGVSNIQYF. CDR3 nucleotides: TGTGCCAGCTCACCGGGGCTAGCGGGAGTGTCGAACATTCAGTACTTC. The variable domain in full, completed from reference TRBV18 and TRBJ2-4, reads NAGVMQNPRHLVRRRGQEARLRCSPMKGHSHVYWYRQLPEEGLKFMVYLQKENIIDESGMPKERFSAEFPKEGPSILRIQQVVRGDSAAYFCASSPGLAGVSNIQYFGAGTRLSVL.

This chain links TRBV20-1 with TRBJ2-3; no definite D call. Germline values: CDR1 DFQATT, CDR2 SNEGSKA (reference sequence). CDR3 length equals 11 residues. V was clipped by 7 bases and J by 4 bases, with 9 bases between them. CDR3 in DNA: TGCAGTGTGTCAAGGGCAGATACGCAGTATTTT. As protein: CSVSRADTQYF.

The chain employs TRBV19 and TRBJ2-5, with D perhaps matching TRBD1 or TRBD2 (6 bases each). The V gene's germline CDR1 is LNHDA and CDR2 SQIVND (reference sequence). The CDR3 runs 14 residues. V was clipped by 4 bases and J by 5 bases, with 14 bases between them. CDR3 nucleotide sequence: TGTGCCAGTAGTAAGGTGCGGGACACGGAGACCCAGTACTTC. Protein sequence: CASSKVRDTETQYF.

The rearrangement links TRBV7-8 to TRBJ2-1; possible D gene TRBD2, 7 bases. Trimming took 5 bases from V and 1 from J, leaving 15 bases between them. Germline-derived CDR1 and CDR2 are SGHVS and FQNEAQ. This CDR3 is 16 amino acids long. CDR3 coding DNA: TGTGCCAGCAGCCCCTTTGGGGGGGCATCCTACAATGAGCAGTTCTTC. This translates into CASSPFGGASYNEQFF.

The CDR3 DNA sequence: TGTGCCAGCAGTTCCCCCCCCGGGCTAGCGTGCTCCTACGAGCAGTACTTC. Amino acid sequence: CASSSPPGLACSYEQYF. The chain carries TRBV5-4 and TRBJ2-7, with a tentative D call TRBD2 (6 bases). Germline CDR1 and CDR2: SGHNT and YYREEE (reference sequence). V was shortened by 5 bases and J by 0 bases, with 21 bases between the two germline ends. The CDR3 consists of 17 residues. Full variable domain (rest looked up from reference TRBV5-4 and TRBJ2-7): ETGVTQSPTHLIKTRGQQVTLRCSSQSGHNTVSWYQQALGQGPQFIFQYYREEENGRGNFPPRFSGLQFPNYSSELNVNALELDDSALYLCASSSPPGLACSYEQYFGPGTRLTVT.

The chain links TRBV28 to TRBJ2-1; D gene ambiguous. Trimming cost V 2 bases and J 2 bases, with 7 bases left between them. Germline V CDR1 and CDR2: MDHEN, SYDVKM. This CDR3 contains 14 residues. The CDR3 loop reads CASSLQVAYNEQFF. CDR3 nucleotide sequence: TGTGCCAGCAGTTTACAGGTCGCCTACAATGAGCAGTTCTTC.

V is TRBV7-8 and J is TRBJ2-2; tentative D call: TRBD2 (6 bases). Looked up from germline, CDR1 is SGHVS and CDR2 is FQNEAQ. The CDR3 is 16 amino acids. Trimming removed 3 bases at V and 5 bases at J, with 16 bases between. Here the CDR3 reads CASSFRRFGGTGELFF. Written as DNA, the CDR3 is TGTGCCAGCAGCTTTCGGCGGTTCGGGGGAACCGGGGAGCTGTTTTTT.

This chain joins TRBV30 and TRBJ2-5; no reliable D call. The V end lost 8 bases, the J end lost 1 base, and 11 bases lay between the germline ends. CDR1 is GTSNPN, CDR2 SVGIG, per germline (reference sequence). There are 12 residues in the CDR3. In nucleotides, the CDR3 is TGTGCCAGCTATACGGGCCAAGAGACCCAGTACTTC. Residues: CASYTGQETQYF. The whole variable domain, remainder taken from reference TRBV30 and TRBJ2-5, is SQTIHQWPATLVQPVGSPLSLECTVEGTSNPNLYWYRQAAGRGLQLLFYSVGIGQISSEVPQNLSASRPQDRQFILSSKKLLLSDSGFYLCASYTGQETQYFGPGTRLLVL.

The DNA for the CDR3 is TGTGCCAGCAGTTTCGACGCGGCGGGACAGTCCGAAGCTTTCTTT. Translated, it gives CASSFDAAGQSEAFF. The chain links TRBV27 to TRBJ1-1, with TRBD1 identical over 7 bases. The germline V gene has CDR1 MNHEY and CDR2 SMNVEV (reference sequence). The CDR3 consists of 15 residues. V was pared by 3 bases and J by 8 bases, with 12 bases of the junction left unmatched.

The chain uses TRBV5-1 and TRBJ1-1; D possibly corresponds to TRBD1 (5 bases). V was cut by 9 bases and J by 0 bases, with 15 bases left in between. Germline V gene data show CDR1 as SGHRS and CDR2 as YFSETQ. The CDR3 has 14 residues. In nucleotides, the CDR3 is TGCGCCACCAGGTTCTGGGACTTGAACACTGAAGCTTTCTTT. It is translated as CATRFWDLNTEAFF.